This T cell receptor (beta chain) appears in the sequencing data of a study of blood T cell repertoires in COVID-19. The CDR3 sequence is 14 residues long. Germline-derived CDR1 and CDR2 are MNHEY and SMNVEV (reference sequence). The V gene lost 4 bases and the J gene lost 0 bases, with 10 bases spanning the gap. Assay used: immunoSEQ multiplex PCR; TCRdb lists only in-frame clones, some missing. Altogether hundreds of thousands of clones are present, about 91% being singletons, with the ten largest covering roughly a tenth. This clone was seen once. The chain employs TRBV27 and TRBJ2-7, with a tentative D call TRBD1 (7 bases). The material sequenced was PBMCs or T cells enriched from blood (not recorded which). This clonotype was sampled from a woman in her thirties or forties who had recovered from COVID-19. CDR3 in DNA: TGTGCCAGCAGTTCAGGGGGGAGCTCCTACGAGCAGTACTTC. This translates into CASSSGGSSYEQYF.